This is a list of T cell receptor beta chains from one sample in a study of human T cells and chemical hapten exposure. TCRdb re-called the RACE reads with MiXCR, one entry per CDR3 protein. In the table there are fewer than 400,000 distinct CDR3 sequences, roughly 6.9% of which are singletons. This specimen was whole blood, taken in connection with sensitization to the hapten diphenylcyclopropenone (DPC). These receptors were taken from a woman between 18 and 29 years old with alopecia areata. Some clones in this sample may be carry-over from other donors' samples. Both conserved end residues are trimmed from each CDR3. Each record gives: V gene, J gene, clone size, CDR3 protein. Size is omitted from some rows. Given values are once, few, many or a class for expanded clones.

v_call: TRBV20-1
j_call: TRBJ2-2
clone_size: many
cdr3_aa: SARIARVENTGELF

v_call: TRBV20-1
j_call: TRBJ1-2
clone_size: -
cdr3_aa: SARKTTGTGNYGYT

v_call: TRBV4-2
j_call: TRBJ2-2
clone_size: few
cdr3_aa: ASSQEETTNTGELF

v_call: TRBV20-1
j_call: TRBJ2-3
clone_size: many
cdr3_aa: SARGVAGDTQY

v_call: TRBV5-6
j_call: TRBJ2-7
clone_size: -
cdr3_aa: ASSFQGESYAYEQY

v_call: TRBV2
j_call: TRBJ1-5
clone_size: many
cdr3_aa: ASSATGGNQPQH

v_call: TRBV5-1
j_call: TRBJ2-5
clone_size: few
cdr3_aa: ASSFGAGRETQY

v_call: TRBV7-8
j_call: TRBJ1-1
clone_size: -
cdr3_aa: ASSLPQGRAF

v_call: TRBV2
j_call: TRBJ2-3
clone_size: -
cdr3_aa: ASSADSNTDTQY

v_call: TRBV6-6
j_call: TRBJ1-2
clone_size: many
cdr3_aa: ASSYAGTGYGYT

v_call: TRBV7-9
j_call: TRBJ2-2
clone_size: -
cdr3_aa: ASSQHALNTGELF

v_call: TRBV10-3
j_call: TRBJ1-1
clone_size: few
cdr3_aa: AISWDKPRWSTEAF

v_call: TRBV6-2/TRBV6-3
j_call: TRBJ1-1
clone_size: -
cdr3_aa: ASRTGSFDTEAF

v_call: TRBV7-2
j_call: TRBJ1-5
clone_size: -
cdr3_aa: ASSLGNGQGPNQPQH

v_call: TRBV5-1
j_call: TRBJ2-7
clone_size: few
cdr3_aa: ASSLRTGLVEQY

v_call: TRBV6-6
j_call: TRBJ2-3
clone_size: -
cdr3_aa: ASSYPEGTGTDTQY

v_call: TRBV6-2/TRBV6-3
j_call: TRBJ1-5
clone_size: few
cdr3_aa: ASSPLSRNQPQH

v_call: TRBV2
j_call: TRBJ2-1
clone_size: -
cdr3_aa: ASSVRTGFNEQF